One and the same sample provided the 31 T cell receptor beta chains below, sequenced in a study of blood T cell repertoires in COVID-19. Method: immunoSEQ multiplex PCR; TCRdb's copy keeps in-frame clones and lacks some. This sample has 150,000 to 180,000 clones, with less than 90% found just once. Sequencing input: peripheral blood. The source is a woman in her seventies with acute or convalescent COVID-19.

The chain has TRBV18 and TRBJ1-4; possible D gene TRBD1, 5 bases. Germline CDR1 is KGHSH and CDR2 is LQKENI. The V end was cut by 4 bases, the J end by 6 bases, with 9 bases between. The CDR3 extends over 13 amino acids. DNA for the CDR3: TGTGCCAGCTCACAACTCAGGGATGAAAAACTGTTTTTT. Its translation: CASSQLRDEKLFF.

This sequence joins TRBV4-1 and TRBJ1-5; a possible D gene is TRBD1 (5 bases). The length of the CDR3 is 14 residues. V was clipped by 1 base and J by 7 bases, with 11 bases between them. Germline V gene data show CDR1 as MGHRA and CDR2 as YSYEKL. Written as DNA, the CDR3 is TGCGCCAGCAGCCAAGTAGGGGCAACCCAGCCCCAGCATTTT. Amino acids: CASSQVGATQPQHF.

The chain carries TRBV6-5 and TRBJ2-7; unclear D gene. Germline V gene sequence: CDR1 MNHEY, CDR2 SVGAGI. The CDR3 is 16 amino acids. V dropped 0 bases and J dropped 2 bases, with 14 bases sitting between them. The CDR3 DNA sequence: TGTGCCAGCAGTTACTCTGCGACAACCCTGCCCTACGAGCAGTACGTC. Translated: CASSYSATTLPYEQYV.

The chain employs TRBV6-5 and TRBJ1-2, with 10 bases identical to TRBD1. The CDR3 is 15 residues long. V lost 2 bases, J lost 7 bases, and 7 bases stayed unmatched. The germline CDR1 and CDR2 sequences are MNHEY and SVGAGI. The CDR3 coding sequence is TGTGCCAGCAGTTACGACGACAGGGGGCTTCGTGGCTACACCTTC. Translated: CASSYDDRGLRGYTF.

The chain couples TRBV21-1 to TRBJ1-1; the table gives TRBD1 as D, unverified against the DNA. TRBV21-1 is labeled a pseudogene. CDR3 length equals 18 residues. CDR3 in DNA: TGTGCCAGCAGCTCCAACCTGGGGACAGGGAGTATGAACACTGAAGCTTTCTTT. Its translation is CASSSNLGTGSMNTEAFF.

The genes are TRBV7-9 and TRBJ1-5; no reliable D call. This CDR3 comprises 14 residues. Trimming removed 1 base at V and 3 bases at J, with 7 bases between. In germline, CDR1 is SEHNR, CDR2 FQNEAQ (reference sequence). CDR3 residues: CASSLGGINQPQHF. The CDR3 nucleotides are TGTGCCAGCAGCTTAGGAGGGATCAATCAGCCCCAGCATTTT.

J is TRBJ1-6 and V is TRBV28; possibly TRBD1 for D (5 bases). There are 14 residues in the CDR3. Germline V gene data show CDR1 as MDHEN and CDR2 as SYDVKM. Trimming cost V 7 bases and J 7 bases, with 14 bases left between them. DNA of the CDR3: TGTGCCAGCACCATCGGGGCGGGAAATTCACCCCTCCACTTT. Translating gives CASTIGAGNSPLHF.

The V and J genes are TRBV18 and TRBJ2-5; 7 bases are a match to TRBD2. V lost 6 bases and J lost 2; bases outside the gene matches: 3. CDR1 and CDR2 from the germline V gene are KGHSH and LQKENI. The CDR3 has 13 residues. The CDR3 reads CASSPSGQETQYF. CDR3 nucleotides: TGTGCCAGCTCCCCTAGCGGTCAAGAGACCCAGTACTTC.

The chain employs TRBV7-2 and TRBJ1-1; 7 positions match TRBD1. The germline gives CDR1 SGHTA, CDR2 FQGNSA. V was clipped by 0 bases and J by 0 bases; unmatched bases: 4. This CDR3 comprises 16 residues. CDR3 protein: CASSLARQGLNTEAFF. In DNA, the CDR3 is TGTGCCAGCAGCTTAGCTCGACAGGGACTGAACACTGAAGCTTTCTTT.

The chain couples TRBV2 to TRBJ1-6; TRBD1 is a possible D gene (6 bases). The CDR3 spans 17 residues. Trimming removed 1 base at V and 7 bases at J, with 17 bases between. The germline V gene encodes CDR1 SNHLY and CDR2 FYNNEI. The CDR3 region is CASSEEGRGNGNSPLHF. DNA for the CDR3: TGTGCCAGCAGTGAAGAAGGGAGGGGGAACGGGAATTCACCCCTCCACTTT.

The gene calls are TRBV4-1 and TRBJ2-3; a possible D gene is TRBD1 (5 bases). The V and J ends lost 4 bases and 3 bases respectively, with 14 bases between them. The CDR3 length is 15 residues. CDR1 is MGHRA, CDR2 YSYEKL, per germline. CDR3 sequence (DNA): TGCGCCAGCAGCCTGAGACTGCAGGGAACAGATACGCAGTATTTT. Protein sequence: CASSLRLQGTDTQYF.

This sequence joins TRBV4-1 and TRBJ2-3, with 11 bases fitting TRBD2. CDR3 length equals 16 residues. With 4 bases clipped from V and 2 bases from J, the junction kept 5 bases outside the gene matches. Germline values: CDR1 MGHRA, CDR2 YSYEKL. As DNA, the CDR3 is TGCGCCAGCAGCCCCGGACTAGCGGGTATCACAGATACGCAGTATTTT. It is translated as CASSPGLAGITDTQYF.

The chain carries TRBV7-8 and TRBJ1-2; TRBD1 matches 9 bases. This CDR3 spans 16 amino acids. CDR1 SGHVS and CDR2 FQNEAQ come from the germline V gene. Trimming cost V 5 bases and J 5 bases; bases outside gene matches: 12. CDR3: CASSALPGQGKYGYTF. The CDR3, as DNA: TGTGCCAGCAGCGCACTGCCGGGACAGGGAAAATATGGCTACACCTTC.

V is TRBV6-5 and J is TRBJ1-4, with 9 nucleotides matching TRBD1. Per the germline V gene, CDR1 is MNHEY and CDR2 is SVGAGI. V was pared by 5 bases and J by 8 bases, with 6 bases of the junction left unmatched. This CDR3 contains 14 residues. The CDR3 region is CASSKTGGEEKLFF. The CDR3 coding sequence is TGTGCCAGCAGTAAGACAGGGGGGGAAGAAAAACTGTTTTTT.

The chain is built from TRBV11-2 and TRBJ1-4, with D possibly TRBD1 on 5 matching bases. With 1 base removed from V and 8 bases from J, the gap between germline ends came to 17 bases. This CDR3 is 16 amino acids long. Germline-derived CDR1 and CDR2 are SGHAT and FQNNGV. The CDR3 DNA is TGTGCCAGCAGCTTAGTGGGGCGGCAGGGTTGGGAAAAACTGTTTTTT. Translation: CASSLVGRQGWEKLFF. The whole variable domain, remainder taken from reference TRBV11-2 and TRBJ1-4, is EAGVAQSPRYKIIEKRQSVAFWCNPISGHATLYWYQQILGQGPKLLIQFQNNGVVDDSQLPKDRFSAERLKGVDSTLKIQPAKLEDSAVYLCASSLVGRQGWEKLFFGSGTQLSVL.

This clone is a singleton in its sample. The gene calls are TRBV5-8 and TRBJ1-6; tentatively, D is TRBD1 (6 bases). CDR3 length: 18 residues. Germline V gene data show CDR1 as SGHTS and CDR2 as YDEGEE. V dropped 2 bases and J dropped 0 bases, with 15 bases sitting between them. The CDR3 region has the DNA TGTGCCAGCAGCTTAAGGACAGCCCTTAGCTCCTATAATTCACCCCTCCACTTT. Protein sequence: CASSLRTALSSYNSPLHF.

V is TRBV6-5 and J is TRBJ2-2, with D hard to call. The CDR3 spans 14 residues. Germline V CDR1 and CDR2: MNHEY, SVGAGI. Trimming stripped 8 bases from V and 0 bases from J, with 10 bases between. CDR3 protein: CASSLLSNTGELFF. In DNA form, the CDR3 reads TGTGCCAGCTCCCTGTTATCGAACACCGGGGAGCTGTTTTTT.

The chain uses TRBV3-1 (or the pseudogene TRBV3-2) and TRBJ1-1; D is uncertain. The CDR3 is 14 residues long. Germline V CDR1 and CDR2: LGHDT, YNNKEL (reference sequence). The V end was cut by 1 base, the J end by 1 base, with 7 bases between. CDR3 protein: CASSQVGRNTEAFF. The CDR3 DNA follows: TGTGCCAGCAGCCAAGTTGGCCGGAACACTGAAGCTTTCTTT.

V usage is TRBV10-3 and J usage is TRBJ2-7; 8 bases fit TRBD1. The germline V gene encodes CDR1 ENHRY and CDR2 SYGVKD. Germline trimming cut 10 bases from V and 4 bases from J; bases unmatched to any gene: 12. CDR3 length equals 14 residues. The CDR3 loop reads CATNAGTGGYEQYF. The DNA of the CDR3 is TGTGCCACCAACGCCGGGACAGGAGGATACGAGCAGTACTTC.

The V and J genes are TRBV5-1 and TRBJ2-1; D is ambiguous. Germline V gene data show CDR1 as SGHRS and CDR2 as YFSETQ. Trimming stripped 1 base from V and 0 bases from J, with 14 bases between. The CDR3 covers 17 residues. The CDR3 reads CASSLNGFFSSYNEQFF. The CDR3 DNA reads as TGCGCCAGCAGCTTGAACGGTTTTTTTAGCTCCTACAATGAGCAGTTCTTC.

This chain connects TRBV5-1 to TRBJ1-1; 7 bases map to TRBD1. Trimming took 4 bases from V and 4 from J; bases not matched to a gene: 10. Germline V gene data show CDR1 as SGHRS and CDR2 as YFSETQ. The CDR3 is 15 residues long. The CDR3 loop is CASSLIPGQTTEAFF. CDR3 DNA: TGCGCCAGCAGCCTAATACCGGGACAGACCACTGAAGCTTTCTTT.

The sample holds one count of this clone. DNA of the CDR3: TGTGCCAGCAGCGTCGGCTTGGGGACAGGGGTCGACGGAAACACCATATATTTT. Translated, it gives CASSVGLGTGVDGNTIYF. V gene TRBV9 combines with J gene TRBJ1-3, with TRBD1 matching 10 bases. The CDR3 totals 18 residues. The germline V gene encodes CDR1 SGDLS and CDR2 YYNGEE. The V segment lost 2 bases and the J segment 4 bases; nucleotides outside the gene matches: 12. Together with reference TRBV9 and TRBJ1-3, the CDR3 gives the full variable domain: DSGVTQTPKHLITATGQRVTLRCSPRSGDLSVYWYQQSLDQGLQFLIQYYNGEERAKGNILERFSAQQFPDLHSELNLSSLELGDSALYFCASSVGLGTGVDGNTIYFGEGSWLTVV.

The chain carries TRBV28 and TRBJ1-1; maybe TRBD1 (5 bases). V was clipped by 4 bases and J by 1 base, with 10 bases between them. The length of the CDR3 is 14 residues. In germline, CDR1 is MDHEN, CDR2 SYDVKM. The CDR3 coding sequence is TGTGCCAGCAGTTCCCCCGGGGGGAACACTGAAGCTTTCTTT. It specifies CASSSPGGNTEAFF.

The chain is built from TRBV7-2 and TRBJ2-3, with TRBD2 matching 9 bases. The CDR3 is 19 residues long. CDR1 and CDR2 from the germline V gene are SGHTA and FQGNSA. V lost 2 bases to trimming and J lost 7 bases; unmatched junction nucleotides: 19. In nucleotides, the CDR3 is TGTGCCAGCAGCTTAAAGAGAAAAGGCGGGGGGGCTGGACTTAATACGCAGTATTTT. Translating it yields CASSLKRKGGGAGLNTQYF. Full variable domain (remainder filled in from reference TRBV7-2 and TRBJ2-3): GAGVSQSPSNKVTEKGKDVELRCDPISGHTALYWYRQSLGQGLEFLIYFQGNSAPDKSGLPSDRFSAERTGGSVSTLTIQRTQQEDSAVYLCASSLKRKGGGAGLNTQYFGPGTRLTVL.

The count of this clone is one. The genes are TRBV2 and TRBJ1-5; TRBD1 matches 8 bases. With 5 bases clipped from V and 2 bases from J, the junction kept 5 bases outside the gene matches. The length of the CDR3 is 15 residues. Germline CDR1 SNHLY, CDR2 FYNNEI. CDR3 amino acids: CASSINRGGNQPQHF. The CDR3 DNA reads TGTGCCAGCAGTATAAACAGGGGGGGCAATCAGCCCCAGCATTTT.

The chain is built from TRBV6-5 and TRBJ1-4, with TRBD1 identical over 7 bases. V trimming: 6 bases; J trimming: 0 bases; junction bases outside the gene matches: 4. CDR1 is MNHEY and CDR2 is SVGAGI in the germline V gene. The CDR3 covers 15 residues. As DNA, the CDR3 is TGTGCCAGCAGGGGACAGCCCGCAACTAATGAAAAACTGTTTTTT. This codes for CASRGQPATNEKLFF.

The chain uses TRBV2 and TRBJ1-1; D is ambiguous. V was cut by 2 bases and J by 2 bases, with 6 bases left in between. The CDR3 covers 13 residues. Germline CDR1 is SNHLY and CDR2 is FYNNEI. The CDR3 protein is CASSELVNTEAFF. Here the CDR3 DNA reads TGTGCCAGCAGTGAACTAGTTAACACTGAAGCTTTCTTT.

The CDR3 DNA follows: TGTGCCAGCAGTCCCCTCTCGCTAGCGGGGGGGTACTCCTACAATGAGCAGTTCTTC. Translating it yields CASSPLSLAGGYSYNEQFF. V usage is TRBV6-2 or TRBV6-3 and J usage is TRBJ2-1; 12 positions match TRBD2. The trim removed 5 bases at V and 0 bases at J, leaving 11 bases unmatched. Germline V gene sequence: CDR1 MNHEY, CDR2 SVGEGT. The CDR3 extends over 19 amino acids.

V and J are TRBV7-2 and TRBJ2-7, with TRBD2 identical over 15 bases. Germline-derived CDR1 and CDR2 are SGHTA and FQGNSA. The CDR3 totals 18 residues. Trimming took 4 bases from V and 5 from J; bases not matched to a gene: 12. The DNA for the CDR3 is TGTGCCAGCAGCTCCGGATTGGGACTAGCGGGGGGAACGGACGAGCAGTACGTC. It yields the protein CASSSGLGLAGGTDEQYV.

The chain carries TRBV4-1 and TRBJ2-1; 9 bases are a match to TRBD1. The V and J ends lost 7 bases and 8 bases, in that order; junction bases with no gene match: 12. CDR1 MGHRA and CDR2 YSYEKL come from the germline V gene. The CDR3 totals 15 residues. CDR3 DNA: TGCGCCAGCACAACGGGACAGGGTAAAATCCATGAGCAGTTCTTC. Encoded protein: CASTTGQGKIHEQFF.

This clone occurred a few times. V is TRBV7-2 and J is TRBJ1-5, with 7 bases fitting TRBD1. The CDR3 runs 15 residues. Germline V gene lookup returns CDR1 SGHTA and CDR2 FQGNSA. J was trimmed by 8 bases and V by 4 bases; bases with no gene match: 11. CDR3: CASSSGDRDEEPQHF. CDR3 sequence (DNA): TGTGCCAGCAGCTCAGGTGACAGGGATGAGGAGCCCCAGCATTTT. The complete variable domain, with remaining parts taken from reference TRBV7-2 and TRBJ1-5, reads GAGVSQSPSNKVTEKGKDVELRCDPISGHTALYWYRQSLGQGLEFLIYFQGNSAPDKSGLPSDRFSAERTGGSVSTLTIQRTQQEDSAVYLCASSSGDRDEEPQHFGDGTRLSIL.